The following is a T cell receptor (beta chain) sequence with its context. Its antigen is currently unknown. The data were obtained in a study of T cell clones after liver transplantation. Study information: Immunosuppression withdrawal was tried within 2 years after liver transplantation in this trial. TCRbeta sequencing after a pre-transplant mixed lymphocyte reaction identified graft-donor-reactive clones, later tracked in post-transplant blood.

The ends lost 4 bases at V and 14 bases at J; junction bases unmatched: 10. The CDR3 is made up of 13 amino acids. Germline CDR1 SGHTA, CDR2 FQGTGA. Only in-frame clones appear in the TCRdb table, and some are missing; sequencing was by immunoSEQ multiplex PCR. The sample carries 95,000 to 110,000 clones, approximately 85% recorded once. The study's findings and limits: A significant post-transplant drop in circulating graft-donor-reactive CD4 TCRbeta sequences occurred in most of the 8 subjects.

This TCR was recovered from a human donor who received a liver transplant. This sequence joins TRBV7-3 and TRBJ1-4, with 7 bases matching TRBD1. The material sequenced was CD4+ T cells from blood, taken before liver transplant. This chain's CDR3 is CASSSRQGAPLFF. The CDR3 region has the DNA TGTGCCAGCAGCTCAAGACAGGGTGCTCCCCTGTTTTTT. The full variable domain, its missing parts supplied by reference TRBV7-3 and TRBJ1-4, is GAGVSQTPSNKVTEKGKYVELRCDPISGHTALYWYRQSLGQGPEFLIYFQGTGAADDSGLPNDRFFAVRPEGSVSTLKIQRTERGDSAVYLCASSSRQGAPLFFGSGTQLSVL.